This T cell receptor (beta chain) was documented in a study of T cells after yellow fever vaccination. The TCR cDNA carried a universal primer site and UMIs from 5'RACE template switching. Via MiXCR, TCRdb re-called the 5' RACE reads, giving one row per CDR3 protein. The repertoire holds just under 600,000 distinct CDR3 sequences, roughly 12% seen once, with around 15% in the top ten. The study, taken as a whole, reports: Within FACS-sorted repertoires, abundant clonotypes contaminating from the bulk population could be present. Subsequent booster samples again held most clones from primary vaccination (96% CD4, 88% CD8).

This clonotype turned up a few times. Antigen: not known. The CDR3 consists of 15 residues. Trimming left V 0 bases short and J 5 bases short, with 13 bases between. Per the germline V gene, CDR1 is LNHNV and CDR2 is YYDKDF (reference sequence). The sequence was obtained from a man aged 30-40 years who received the YFV17D yellow fever vaccine. This specimen was PBMCs, taken on the day of the yellow fever booster vaccination. The genes are TRBV15 and TRBJ2-5; tentatively, D is TRBD2 (5 bases). The CDR3 DNA reads TGTGCCACCAGCAGAGATCGGGTCAGGAGGGAGACCCAGTACTTC. Translated: CATSRDRVRRETQYF.